The 3 T cell receptor beta chains reported below all come from one sample, sequenced in a study of identical twins. TCRdb reanalysed the 5' RACE reads using MiXCR and keeps one entry per CDR3 protein. The data contain roughly 250,000 distinct CDR3 sequences, over 12% of them seen just once; the ten biggest clones take up approximately 10%. What was sequenced was memory (CD45RO+) T cells sorted from blood. These receptors were collected from a woman aged 18 to 35 in good health.

This clonotype has a handful of counts. The chain links TRBV7-3 to TRBJ2-1; tentatively, D is TRBD1 or TRBD2 (5 bases each). V was clipped by 5 bases and J by 0 bases, with 20 bases between them. The germline CDR1 and CDR2 sequences are SGHTA and FQGTGA. The CDR3 sequence is 18 residues long. The CDR3, as DNA: TGTGCCAGCAGCCCCTCTTCCGGGGCGACCGGCTCCTACAATGAGCAGTTCTTC. Encoded protein: CASSPSSGATGSYNEQFF.

A few counts support this clonotype. The V gene is TRBV15, the J gene TRBJ2-4; no clear D gene. In germline, CDR1 is LNHNV, CDR2 YYDKDF (reference sequence). The CDR3 totals 14 residues. Trimming removed 1 base from V and 8 bases from J, with 12 bases in between. The CDR3 protein is CATSRGGSSYIQYF. CDR3 bases: TGTGCCACCAGCAGAGGCGGATCCTCGTACATTCAGTACTTC.

Only a few counts were recorded for this clonotype. The chain uses TRBV27 and TRBJ2-5; TRBD2 is a possible D gene (6 bases). This CDR3 has 14 residues. Germline CDR1 and CDR2: MNHEY and SMNVEV (reference sequence). Trimming took off 6 bases at V and 4 bases at J, with 15 bases between the two ends. The CDR3 is CASRTHGTRETQYF. The CDR3 DNA reads TGTGCCAGCAGGACCCACGGGACTCGAGAGACCCAGTACTTC.